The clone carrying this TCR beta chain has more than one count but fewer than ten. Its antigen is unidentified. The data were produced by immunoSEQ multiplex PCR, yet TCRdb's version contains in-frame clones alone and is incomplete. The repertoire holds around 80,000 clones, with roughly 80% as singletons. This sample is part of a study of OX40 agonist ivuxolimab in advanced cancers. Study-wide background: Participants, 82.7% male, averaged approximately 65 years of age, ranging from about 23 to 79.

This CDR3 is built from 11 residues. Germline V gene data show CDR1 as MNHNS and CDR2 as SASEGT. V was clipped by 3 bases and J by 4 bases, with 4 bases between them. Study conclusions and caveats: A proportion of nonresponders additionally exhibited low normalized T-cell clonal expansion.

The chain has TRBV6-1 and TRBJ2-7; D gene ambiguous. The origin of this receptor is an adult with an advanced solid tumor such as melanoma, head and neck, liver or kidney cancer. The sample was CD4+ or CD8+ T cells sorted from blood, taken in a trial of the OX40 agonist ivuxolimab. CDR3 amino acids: CASSEIYEQYF. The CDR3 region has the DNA TGTGCCAGCAGTGAGATTTACGAGCAGTACTTC.